Judged by abundance, the clone carrying this T cell receptor (beta chain) is medium-sized. The CDR3 consists of 14 residues. Germline V gene lookup returns CDR1 MNHNY and CDR2 SVGAGI (reference sequence). V was pared by 8 bases and J by 3 bases, with 5 bases of the junction left unmatched. Indicated time point: before trial treatment. Each donor was administered nivolumab, ipilimumab, aspirin, low-dose cyclophosphamide and low-dose radiotherapy. Those who qualified had advanced solid tumors (lacking tumor-infiltrating lymphocytes). TRAV and TRBV primers primed cDNA for both TCRalpha and TCRbeta. Amplification, which lasted 20 PCR cycles, used a constant-region primer and V-primer adapter to amplify TCRs. One entry per CDR3 protein, called by TCRdb with MiXCR from the reads. This repertoire shows some 60,000 distinct CDR3 sequences, approximately 25% found once; its top ten account for 6% to 7%. These data are taken from a study of low-dose radiotherapy and immunotherapy resistance in tumors. Study summary: Cohort 2's total reached 13 Gy over 26 weeks, at 1 Gy per fraction every two weeks.

The rearrangement links TRBV6-6 to TRBJ2-1; TRBD1 matches 9 bases. The sample here was PBMCs, taken before treatment. The TCR comes from a male donor with rectosigmoid adenocarcinoma. The CDR3 DNA sequence: TGTGCCAGCTGGGGACAGGGAGGCTACAATGAGCAGTTCTTC. Protein sequence: CASWGQGGYNEQFF.